This T cell receptor (beta chain) was captured in a study of T cells in Graves' hyperthyroidism and ophthalmopathy. This clonotype was found many times. Amplified regions were TCR beta CDR3 sequences from RNA transcripts. When the TCR CDR3 underwent first-round RT-PCR, the HTBI primer set was used. Using its own MiXCR run on the multiplex PCR reads, TCRdb lists one record per CDR3 protein. The sample carries some 510,000 distinct CDR3 sequences, roughly 20% recorded once. This CDR3 is 13 amino acids long. Germline V CDR1 and CDR2: MNHNS, SASEGT. The germline V and J ends were trimmed by 6 bases and 4 bases, with 12 bases remaining between them. Diagnoses rested on clinical symptoms, serum thyroxine and TRAb, thyroid ultrasound and orbital computed tomography.

The TCR sequence derives from a young man with Graves' hyperthyroidism. Sequences were obtained from blood. The chain is built from TRBV6-1 and TRBJ1-1; no reliable D call. CDR3 DNA: TGTGCCAGCAGCCCCCAACCTACCACTGAAGCTTTCTTT. Translation: CASSPQPTTEAFF.